These T cell receptor beta chains were read from a single sample in a study of a mutant IDH1 vaccine in newly diagnosed glioma. Profiled with immunoSEQ multiplex PCR; TCRdb holds only in-frame clones, not every one. Altogether some 70,000 clones are present, 79% being singletons, with the ten largest covering around 8.8%. The starting material was PBMCs, obtained from a glioma patient treated with radiotherapy, temozolomide or both. These receptors came from a man between 45 and 60 years old with glioma. Both conserved end residues are part of each CDR3. A D gene is named only where the DNA matches it firmly. Expanded clones are given a class, and other clones once, few, many or no size at all.

abundance,len,v_gene,j_gene,d_gene,CDR3nt,CDR3aa
NA,20,TRBV9,TRBJ2-4,NA,TGTGCCAGCAGCGTAGACGATGGTAGTCCCTCTAGGGTCCAAAAAAACATTCAGTACTTC,CASSVDDGSPSRVQKNIQYF
NA,15,TRBV4-1,TRBJ1-5,NA,TGCGCCAGCAGACTCGACGGGGCTAACAATCAGCCCCAGCATTTT,CASRLDGANNQPQHF
NA,15,TRBV4-3,TRBJ2-3,NA,TGCGCCAGCAGCCAAAGGGCCAGGGCCACAGATACGCAGTATTTT,CASSQRARATDTQYF
few,16,TRBV6-6,TRBJ1-2,NA,TGTGCCAGCAGTTACTCGCCCATCCGGGGCAACTATGGCTACACCTTC,CASSYSPIRGNYGYTF
NA,16,TRBV9,TRBJ1-3,NA,TGTGCCAGCAGCGTAGCGCCAGGATCCTCTGGAAACACCATATATTTT,CASSVAPGSSGNTIYF
once,14,TRBV29-1,TRBJ2-1,TRBD1,TGCAGCGCTTTTAGGGACAGGGGCTACAATGAGCAGTTCTTC,CSAFRDRGYNEQFF
NA,14,TRBV7-9,TRBJ1-4,TRBD1,TGTGCCAGCACCGGACAGGGCTTGGTTGAAAAACTGTTTTTT,CASTGQGLVEKLFF
NA,12,TRBV6-1,TRBJ1-5,NA,TGTGCCAGCAATTACAGGAATCAGCCCCAGCATTTT,CASNYRNQPQHF
NA,16,TRBV10-3,TRBJ1-1,TRBD1,TGTGCCATCAGTGAGTCGGTCGGACAGGGGAACACTGAAGCTTTCTTT,CAISESVGQGNTEAFF
NA,13,TRBV6-1,TRBJ2-1,NA,TGTGCCAGCAGTGAATGGGTGTCCAATGAGCAGTTCTTC,CASSEWVSNEQFF
NA,14,TRBV5-1,TRBJ1-2,TRBD1,TGCGCCAGCAGCTTGGCCAGGGGGACGAGTGGCTACACCTTC,CASSLARGTSGYTF
NA,14,TRBV18,TRBJ1-2,TRBD1,TGTGCCAGCTCACTGGGACAGGGCTACATTGGCTACACCTTC,CASSLGQGYIGYTF
NA,16,TRBV5-4,TRBJ1-1,NA,TGTGCCAGCACCCTAGGGGGGGGCGCGGCAAACACTGAAGCTTTCTTT,CASTLGGGAANTEAFF